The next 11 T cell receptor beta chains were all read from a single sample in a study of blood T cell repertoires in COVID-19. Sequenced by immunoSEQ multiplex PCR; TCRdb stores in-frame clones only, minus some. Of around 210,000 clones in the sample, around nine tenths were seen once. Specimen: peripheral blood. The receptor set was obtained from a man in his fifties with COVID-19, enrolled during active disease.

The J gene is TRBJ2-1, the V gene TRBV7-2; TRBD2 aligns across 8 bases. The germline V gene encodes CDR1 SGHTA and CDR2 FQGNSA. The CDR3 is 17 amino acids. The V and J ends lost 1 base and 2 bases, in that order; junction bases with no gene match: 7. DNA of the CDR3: TGTGCCAGCAGCTTAGAGTTGGCGGGGGGCCCCTACAATGAGCAGTTCTTC. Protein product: CASSLELAGGPYNEQFF.

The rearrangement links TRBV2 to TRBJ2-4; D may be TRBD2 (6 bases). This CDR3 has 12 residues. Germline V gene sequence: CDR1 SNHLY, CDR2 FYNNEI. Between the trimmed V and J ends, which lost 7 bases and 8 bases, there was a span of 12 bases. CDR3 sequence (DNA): TGTGCCAGCATGGAGGGAGTCGACATTCAGTACTTC. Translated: CASMEGVDIQYF.

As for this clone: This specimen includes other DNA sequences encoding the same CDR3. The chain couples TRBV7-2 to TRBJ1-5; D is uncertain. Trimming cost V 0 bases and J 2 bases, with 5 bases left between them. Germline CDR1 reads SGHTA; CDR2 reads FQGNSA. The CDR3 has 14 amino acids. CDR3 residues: CASSLAGGNQPQHF. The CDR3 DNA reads TGTGCCAGCAGCTTAGCCGGGGGCAATCAGCCCCAGCATTTT. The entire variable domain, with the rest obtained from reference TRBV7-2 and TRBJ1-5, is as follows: GAGVSQSPSNKVTEKGKDVELRCDPISGHTALYWYRQSLGQGLEFLIYFQGNSAPDKSGLPSDRFSAERTGGSVSTLTIQRTQQEDSAVYLCASSLAGGNQPQHFGDGTRLSIL.

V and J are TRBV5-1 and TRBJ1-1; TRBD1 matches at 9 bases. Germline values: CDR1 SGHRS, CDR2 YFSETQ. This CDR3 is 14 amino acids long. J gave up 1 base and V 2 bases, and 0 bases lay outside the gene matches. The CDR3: CASSLQGANTEAFF. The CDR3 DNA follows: TGCGCCAGCAGCTTACAGGGGGCGAACACTGAAGCTTTCTTT.

The CDR3 DNA sequence: TGTGCCAGCAGCACCACATTAAACTATGGCTACACCTTC. Translation: CASSTTLNYGYTF. The rearrangement joins TRBV6-2 or TRBV6-3 to TRBJ1-2; D unclear. Germline lookup yields CDR1 MNHEY and CDR2 SVGEGT. The CDR3 length is 13 residues. V was shortened by 6 bases and J by 2 bases, with 10 bases between the two germline ends.

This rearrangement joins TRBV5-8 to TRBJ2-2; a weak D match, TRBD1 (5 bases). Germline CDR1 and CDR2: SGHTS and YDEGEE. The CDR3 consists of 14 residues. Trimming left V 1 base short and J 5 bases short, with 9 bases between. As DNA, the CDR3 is TGTGCCAGCAGCTTGAGAGACAGAACCGGGGAGCTGTTTTTT. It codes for CASSLRDRTGELFF. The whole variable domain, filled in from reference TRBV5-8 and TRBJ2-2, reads EAGVTQSPTHLIKTRGQQATLRCSPISGHTSVYWYQQALGLGLQFLLWYDEGEERNRGNFPPRFSGRQFPNYSSELNVNALELEDSALYLCASSLRDRTGELFFGEGSRLTVL.

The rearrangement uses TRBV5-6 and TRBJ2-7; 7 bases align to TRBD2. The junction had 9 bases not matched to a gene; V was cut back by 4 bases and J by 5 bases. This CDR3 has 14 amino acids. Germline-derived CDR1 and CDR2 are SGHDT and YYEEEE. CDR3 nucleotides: TGTGCCAGCAGCCCTCAGGGAGGGAACCACGAGCAGTACTTC. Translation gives CASSPQGGNHEQYF. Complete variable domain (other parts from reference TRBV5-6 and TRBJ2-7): DAGVTQSPTHLIKTRGQQVTLRCSPKSGHDTVSWYQQALGQGPQFIFQYYEEEERQRGNFPDRFSGHQFPNYSSELNVNALLLGDSALYLCASSPQGGNHEQYFGPGTRLTVT.

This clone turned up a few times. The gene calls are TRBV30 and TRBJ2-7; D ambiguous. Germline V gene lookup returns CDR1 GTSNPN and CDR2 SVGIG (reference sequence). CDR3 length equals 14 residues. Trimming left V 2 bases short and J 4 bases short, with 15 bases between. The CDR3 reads CAWSLRPSQYEQYF. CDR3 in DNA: TGTGCCTGGAGTTTGCGACCTAGTCAATACGAGCAGTACTTC.

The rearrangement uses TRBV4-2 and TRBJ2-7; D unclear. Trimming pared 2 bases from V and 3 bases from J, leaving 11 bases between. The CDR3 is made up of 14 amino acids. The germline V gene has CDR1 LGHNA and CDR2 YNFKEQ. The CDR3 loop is CASSQPRSHYEQYF. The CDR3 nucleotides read TGTGCCAGCAGCCAACCGCGGTCCCACTACGAGCAGTACTTC.

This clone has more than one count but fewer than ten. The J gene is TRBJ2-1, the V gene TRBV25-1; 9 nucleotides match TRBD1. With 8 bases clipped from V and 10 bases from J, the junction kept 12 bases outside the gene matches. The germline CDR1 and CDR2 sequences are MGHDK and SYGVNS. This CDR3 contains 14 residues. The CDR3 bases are TGTGCCAGCTCTCGGGACAGGGTAATGGGGGAGCAGTTCTTC. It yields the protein CASSRDRVMGEQFF.

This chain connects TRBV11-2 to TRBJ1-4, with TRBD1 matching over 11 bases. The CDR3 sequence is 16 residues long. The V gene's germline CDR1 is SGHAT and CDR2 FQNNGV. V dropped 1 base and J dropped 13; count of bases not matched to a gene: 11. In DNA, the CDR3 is TGTGCCAGCAGCTTAGGGACAGGGGGCGATTTTGCTGCACTGTTTTTT. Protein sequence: CASSLGTGGDFAALFF.